Listed below are T cell receptor beta chains from one sample, sequenced in a study of T cell repertoires in cytomegalovirus infection. Each CDR3 protein is one row after TCRdb ran MiXCR on the reads. The sample has around 230,000 distinct CDR3 sequences, 30% to 45% seen once; the top ten hold around 60%. Their target antigens are unknown. The source material was CD8+ T cells from cultured PBMCs, sampled from culture after CMV antigen stimulation. Every receptor here comes from a human donor in good health (CMV status not recorded). Some clones in this sample may be carry-over from other donors' samples. Each CDR3 is given with its conserved first and last residue. A D gene is named only where the DNA matches it firmly. Size values are once, few and many counts, or a class for expanded clones, and some rows have none.

TRBD1	NA	TRBV6-1	TRBJ2-7	TGTGCCAGCAGTGGGGCCGGGACAGCCTTCTACGAGCAGTACTTC	CASSGAGTAFYEQYF
NA	NA	TRBV7-4	TRBJ2-1	TGTGCCAGCAGCTTAGCCTTAGTCTCCTACAATGAGCAGTTCTTC	CASSLALVSYNEQFF
TRBD1	NA	TRBV20-1	TRBJ2-7	TGCAGTGCTAGAGATATACGGGGACAGAATCCCTACGAGCAGTACTTC	CSARDIRGQNPYEQYF
NA	NA	TRBV12-3/TRBV12-4	TRBJ1-2	TGTGCCAGCAGACCCCGTGAGGTAGCTAACTATGGCTACACCTTC	CASRPREVANYGYTF
TRBD2	NA	TRBV20-1	TRBJ2-7	TGCAGTGCTGGTAGCGGGAGGGCCGCGGGGCAGTACTTC	CSAGSGRAAGQYF
NA	NA	TRBV23-1	TRBJ2-7	TGCGCCAGCAGTCATTACAGGTTCTACGAGCAGTACTTC	CASSHYRFYEQYF
TRBD1	many	TRBV7-9	TRBJ2-7	TGTGCCAGCAGCCCGGACAGGACCCATTCCTACGAGCAGTACTTC	CASSPDRTHSYEQYF
NA	NA	TRBV4-1	TRBJ1-3	TGCGCCAGCAGCCGTACACCCATCCCGGCTGGAAACACCATATATTTT	CASSRTPIPAGNTIYF
NA	few	TRBV7-9	TRBJ2-2	TGTGCCAGCAGCCAAGGGGGTACCGGGGAGCTGTTTTTT	CASSQGGTGELFF
NA	many	TRBV7-8	TRBJ1-5	TGTGCCAGCAGCTTAGTTCAGGGAAGCAATCAGCCCCAGCATTTT	CASSLVQGSNQPQHF
TRBD1	few	TRBV28	TRBJ2-7	TGTGCCAGCAGTTTGGACAGGGGGAGTGGATACGAGCAGTACTTC	CASSLDRGSGYEQYF
TRBD2	NA	TRBV7-3	TRBJ2-1	TGTGCCAGCAGCAAATACATAAAGACTAGCGGCCCCTACAATGAGCAGTTCTTC	CASSKYIKTSGPYNEQFF
NA	NA	TRBV9	TRBJ2-6	TGTGCCAGCAGCGGCCGGGGTGACACCTCTGGGGCCAACGTCCTGACTTTC	CASSGRGDTSGANVLTF
NA	few	TRBV7-9	TRBJ1-3	TGTGCCAGCAGCTCCCCGACAAGTGGCAAGTCCTCTGGAAACACCATATATTTT	CASSSPTSGKSSGNTIYF
TRBD1	NA	TRBV11-2	TRBJ1-2	TGTGCCAGCAGCCAAACCGAACAGGGGGCGCGTGGCTACACCTTC	CASSQTEQGARGYTF